A selection of T cell receptor beta chains follows, all from one sample in a study of shared clonotypes between healthy human individuals. The repertoire was sequenced with immunoSEQ multiplex PCR; TCRdb's copy has only in-frame clones and lacks some. Among roughly 2.2 million clones listed, 85% to 95% were seen once. Sequencing input: naive CD4+ T cells from PBMCs. These receptors were obtained from a man between 18 and 35 years old in good health. Some clones in this sample may be carry-over from other donors' samples. CDR3s include the opening cysteine and the closing phenylalanine or tryptophan. The D gene is left open where the match is weak. Only some rows state a clone size, as once, few, many or a class for expanded clones.

cdr3_length | clone_size | d_call | j_call | v_call | cdr3_aa | cdr3_nt
13 | NA | NA | TRBJ2-7 | TRBV30 | CAWSGRFSYEQYF | TGTGCCTGGAGTGGCAGGTTCTCCTACGAGCAGTACTTC
14 | NA | NA | TRBJ1-2 | TRBV11-2 | CASSLATIPRGYTF | TGTGCCAGCAGCTTAGCAACGATTCCTAGGGGCTACACCTTC
16 | NA | TRBD2 | TRBJ2-7 | TRBV28 | CASSDMGLAGVVEQYF | TGTGCCAGCAGTGACATGGGACTAGCGGGAGTTGTCGAGCAGTACTTC
15 | once | TRBD2 | TRBJ2-5 | TRBV29-1 | CSGSPASGGQETQYF | TGCAGCGGTAGCCCGGCGTCGGGGGGTCAAGAGACCCAGTACTTC
12 | once | NA | TRBJ1-2 | TRBV11-3 | CASSSTGYGYTF | TGTGCCAGCAGCTCCACGGGCTATGGCTACACCTTC
14 | NA | TRBD1 | TRBJ2-1 | TRBV28 | CASSLRTGVDEQFF | TGTGCCAGCAGTCTCAGGACAGGGGTTGATGAGCAGTTCTTC
13 | NA | NA | TRBJ1-5 | TRBV7-3 | CASSLDRNQPQHF | TGTGCCAGCAGCTTAGATCGCAATCAGCCCCAGCATTTT
14 | NA | TRBD1 | TRBJ2-7 | TRBV5-6 | CASSYPGQGYEQYF | TGTGCCAGCAGCTACCCGGGACAGGGCTACGAGCAGTACTTC
14 | NA | NA | TRBJ1-1 | TRBV5-4 | CASSGGPRNTEAFF | TGTGCCAGCAGTGGGGGGCCGCGGAACACTGAAGCTTTCTTT
15 | NA | NA | TRBJ1-1 | TRBV4-3 | CASSRTITVNTEAFF | TGCGCCAGCAGTCGTACAATAACGGTGAACACTGAAGCTTTCTTT
15 | once | TRBD1 | TRBJ2-1 | TRBV6-1 | CASSTRDRGFNEQFF | TGTGCCAGCAGTACCCGGGACAGGGGATTCAATGAGCAGTTCTTC
14 | NA | NA | TRBJ1-1 | TRBV28 | CASSLIVRSTEAFF | TGTGCCAGCAGTTTAATCGTCCGGAGCACTGAAGCTTTCTTT
18 | NA | NA | TRBJ1-2 | TRBV30 | CAWSSLTPGLPPNYGYTF | TGTGCCTGGAGTTCACTTACGCCAGGGCTACCCCCTAACTATGGCTACACCTTC
12 | once | NA | TRBJ2-1 | TRBV29-1 | CSVGGPYNEQFF | TGCAGCGTTGGGGGGCCCTACAATGAGCAGTTCTTC
16 | NA | NA | TRBJ2-5 | TRBV5-1 | CASSLLGTPGGETQYF | TGCGCCAGCAGCTTGCTTGGGACACCGGGGGGAGAGACCCAGTACTTC
15 | NA | TRBD2 | TRBJ2-3 | TRBV7-2 | CASSFLAGGGDTQYF | TGTGCCAGCAGCTTTCTAGCGGGAGGGGGGGATACGCAGTATTTT
16 | NA | NA | TRBJ1-4 | TRBV30 | CAWSIPIGLRNEKLFF | TGTGCCTGGAGTATCCCTATCGGTCTAAGAAATGAAAAACTGTTTTTT
13 | NA | NA | TRBJ2-2 | TRBV5-1 | CASSLAFTGELFF | TGCGCCAGCAGCTTGGCCTTCACCGGGGAGCTGTTTTTT
13 | NA | NA | TRBJ2-3 | TRBV5-1 | CASSLESSDTQYF | TGCGCCAGCAGCTTGGAGTCATCAGATACGCAGTATTTT
13 | NA | NA | TRBJ2-3 | TRBV2 | CASSYGPPGEQYF | TGTGCCAGCAGCTATGGGCCTCCCGGGGAGCAGTATTTT
16 | few | TRBD1 | TRBJ1-5 | TRBV2 | CASRRQGARSNQPQHF | TGTGCCAGCCGCAGACAGGGGGCTCGGAGCAATCAGCCCCAGCATTTT
11 | NA | NA | TRBJ1-5 | TRBV29-1 | CSPGGDQPQHF | TGCAGCCCGGGGGGGGATCAGCCCCAGCATTTT
16 | NA | NA | TRBJ1-5 | TRBV28 | CATKGGRARINQPQHF | TGTGCCACCAAGGGGGGCCGCGCCCGTATCAATCAGCCCCAGCATTTT
14 | NA | TRBD2 | TRBJ2-5 | TRBV28 | CASSLTAGRETQYF | TGTGCCAGCAGTTTAACAGCGGGGAGGGAGACCCAGTACTTC
12 | once | NA | TRBJ2-7 | TRBV21-1 | CASSPRGGEQYF | TGTGCCAGCAGTCCCCGTGGGGGCGAGCAGTACTTC
14 | NA | TRBD2 | TRBJ2-3 | TRBV10-3 | CAITSSGGTDTQYF | TGTGCCATCACCTCTAGCGGCGGCACAGATACGCAGTATTTT
17 | NA | TRBD1 | TRBJ1-5 | TRBV19 | CASSMVDRGIGNQPQHF | TGTGCCAGTAGTATGGTTGACAGGGGGATTGGCAATCAGCCCCAGCATTTT
15 | NA | TRBD1 | TRBJ2-1 | TRBV25-1 | CASSTQGTGGNEQFF | TGTGCCAGCAGTACTCAAGGGACAGGGGGCAATGAGCAGTTCTTC
15 | NA | NA | TRBJ2-5 | TRBV7-9 | CASSLLAPAGETQYF | TGTGCCAGCAGCTTACTTGCCCCAGCGGGAGAGACCCAGTACTTC
15 | NA | TRBD1 | TRBJ2-1 | TRBV28 | CASSLPRGPYNEQFF | TGTGCCAGCAGTTTGCCCAGGGGGCCCTACAATGAGCAGTTCTTC
15 | NA | TRBD1 | TRBJ2-7 | TRBV7-8 | CASSLVGQGAYEQYF | TGTGCCAGCAGCTTAGTGGGACAGGGGGCATACGAGCAGTACTTC
15 | NA | NA | TRBJ2-1 | TRBV6-4 | CASSVWLANYNEQFF | TGTGCCAGCAGTGTGTGGCTAGCTAACTACAATGAGCAGTTCTTC
16 | NA | NA | TRBJ2-5 | TRBV11-2 | CASSLGPPTARETQYF | TGTGCCAGCAGCTTAGGGCCCCCGACCGCACGAGAGACCCAGTACTTC
12 | NA | NA | TRBJ1-1 | TRBV6-5 | CASSQGKTEAFF | TGTGCCAGCAGCCAGGGGAAGACTGAAGCTTTCTTT
16 | NA | NA | TRBJ2-3 | TRBV11-2 | CASSFFRGQGQDTQYF | TGTGCCAGCAGCTTTTTTCGCGGTCAGGGACAAGATACGCAGTATTTT
15 | NA | NA | TRBJ2-7 | TRBV18 | CASSPPGKRGYEQYF | TGTGCCAGCTCACCACCGGGGAAACGGGGCTACGAGCAGTACTTC
11 | NA | NA | TRBJ1-2 | TRBV20-1 | CSARVRDGYTF | TGCAGTGCTAGAGTACGGGATGGCTACACCTTC
17 | NA | NA | TRBJ2-1 | TRBV28 | CASSSPHYSSSYNEQFF | TGTGCCAGCAGTTCCCCCCACTACAGTAGCTCCTACAATGAGCAGTTCTTC
11 | once | NA | TRBJ2-7 | TRBV7-9 | CASSQAYEQYF | TGTGCCAGCAGCCAGGCGTACGAGCAGTACTTC
13 | NA | NA | TRBJ2-3 | TRBV5-1 | CASSLGGTDTQYF | TGCGCCAGCAGCTTGGGGGGAACAGATACGCAGTATTTT
12 | NA | TRBD1 | TRBJ1-2 | TRBV2 | CASSRTGGGYTF | TGTGCCAGCAGTCGGACAGGCGGGGGCTACACCTTC
15 | NA | NA | TRBJ2-5 | TRBV5-4 | CASSSKLQGGETQYF | TGTGCCAGCAGCTCAAAACTCCAGGGGGGCGAGACCCAGTACTTC
15 | NA | NA | TRBJ2-7 | TRBV9 | CASSVGLALSLEQYF | TGTGCCAGCAGCGTAGGACTCGCGCTCTCCCTCGAGCAGTACTTC
13 | NA | NA | TRBJ1-1 | TRBV5-4 | CASSLTQNTEAFF | TGTGCCAGCAGCTTGACGCAGAACACTGAAGCTTTCTTT
18 | NA | TRBD1 | TRBJ2-2 | TRBV19 | CASSTLGQEIPYTGELFF | TGTGCCAGTAGTACCCTGGGACAGGAAATTCCTTACACCGGGGAGCTGTTTTTT
12 | NA | NA | TRBJ2-3 | TRBV7-2 | CASSWAGDTQYF | TGTGCCAGCAGCTGGGCAGGGGATACGCAGTATTTT
10 | NA | NA | TRBJ2-7 | TRBV20-1 | CSVSPYEQYF | TGCAGTGTGTCTCCCTACGAGCAGTACTTC
14 | NA | NA | TRBJ2-3 | TRBV30 | CAWIRRGGTDTQYF | TGTGCCTGGATCCGGAGGGGGGGCACAGATACGCAGTATTTT
15 | once | NA | TRBJ1-2 | TRBV28 | CASSPPGPLSYGYTF | TGTGCCAGCAGTCCCCCGGGACCTCTTTCTTATGGCTACACCTTC
16 | NA | TRBD1 | TRBJ2-3 | TRBV5-1 | CASSPGTGVLIDTQYF | TGCGCCAGCAGCCCCGGGACAGGGGTGCTTATAGATACGCAGTATTTT